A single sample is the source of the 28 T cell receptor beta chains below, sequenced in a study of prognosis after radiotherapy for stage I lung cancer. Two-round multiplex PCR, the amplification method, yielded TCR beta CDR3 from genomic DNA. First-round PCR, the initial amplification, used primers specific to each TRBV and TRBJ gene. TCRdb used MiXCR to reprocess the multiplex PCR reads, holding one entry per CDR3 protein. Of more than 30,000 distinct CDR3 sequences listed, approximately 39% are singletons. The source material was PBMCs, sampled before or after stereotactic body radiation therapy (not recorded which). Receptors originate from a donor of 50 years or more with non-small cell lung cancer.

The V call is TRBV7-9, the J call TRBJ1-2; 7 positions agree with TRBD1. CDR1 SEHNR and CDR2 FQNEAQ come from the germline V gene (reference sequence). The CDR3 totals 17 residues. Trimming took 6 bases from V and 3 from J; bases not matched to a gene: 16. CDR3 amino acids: CASSNPAVTGEYYGYTF. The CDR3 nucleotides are TGTGCCAGCAGTAATCCCGCGGTCACAGGGGAATACTATGGCTACACCTTC.

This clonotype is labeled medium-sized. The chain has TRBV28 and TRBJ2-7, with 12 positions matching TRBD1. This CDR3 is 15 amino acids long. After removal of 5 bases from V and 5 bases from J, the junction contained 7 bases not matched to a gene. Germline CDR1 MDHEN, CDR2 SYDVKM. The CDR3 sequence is CASSPTRDRGHEQYF. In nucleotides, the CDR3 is TGTGCCAGCAGTCCTACTCGGGACAGGGGGCACGAGCAGTACTTC.

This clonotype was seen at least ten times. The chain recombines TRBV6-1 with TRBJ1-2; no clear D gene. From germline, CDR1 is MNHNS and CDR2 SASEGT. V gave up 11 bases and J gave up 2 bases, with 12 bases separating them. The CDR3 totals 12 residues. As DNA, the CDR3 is TGTGCCGTGTCTCGAGGGAACTATGGCTACACCTTC. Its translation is CAVSRGNYGYTF.

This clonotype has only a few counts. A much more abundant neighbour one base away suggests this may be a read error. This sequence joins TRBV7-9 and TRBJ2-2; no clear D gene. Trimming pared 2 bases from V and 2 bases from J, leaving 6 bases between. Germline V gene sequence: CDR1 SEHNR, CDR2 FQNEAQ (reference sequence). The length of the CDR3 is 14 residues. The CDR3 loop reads CASSLPPNTGELFF. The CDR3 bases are TGTGCCAGCAGCTTACCACCTAACACCGGGGAGCTGTTTTTT.

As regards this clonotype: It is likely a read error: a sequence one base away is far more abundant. For the CDR3, the DNA is TGTGCCAGCAGCCGGACTAGCTGGTTTAGCACAGATACGCAGTATTTT. Translated: CASSRTSWFSTDTQYF. This chain links TRBV6-4 with TRBJ2-3; 8 bases agree with TRBD2. CDR3 size: 16 residues. Germline V lookup: CDR1 MRHNA, CDR2 SNTAGT. V trimming: 6 bases; J trimming: 0 bases; junction bases outside the gene matches: 8.

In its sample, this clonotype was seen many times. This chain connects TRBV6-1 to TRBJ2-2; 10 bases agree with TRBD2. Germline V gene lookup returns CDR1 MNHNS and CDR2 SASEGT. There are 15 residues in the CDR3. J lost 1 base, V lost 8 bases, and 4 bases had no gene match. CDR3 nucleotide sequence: TGTGCCAGCGGCGGACTAGCGGAGAACACCGGGGAGCTGTTTTTT. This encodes CASGGLAENTGELFF.

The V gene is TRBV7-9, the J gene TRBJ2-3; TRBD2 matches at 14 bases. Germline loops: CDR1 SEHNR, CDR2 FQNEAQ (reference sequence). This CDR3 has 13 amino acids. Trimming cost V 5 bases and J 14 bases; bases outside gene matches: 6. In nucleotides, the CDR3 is TGTGCCAGCAGCATAGGACTAGCGGGGGGCGTGTATTTT. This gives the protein CASSIGLAGGVYF.

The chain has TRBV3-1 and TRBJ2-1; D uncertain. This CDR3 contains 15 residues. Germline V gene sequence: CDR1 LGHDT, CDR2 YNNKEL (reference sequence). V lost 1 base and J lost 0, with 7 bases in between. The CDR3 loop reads CASSQGVSSYNEQFF. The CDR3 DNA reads TGTGCCAGCAGCCAAGGTGTAAGCTCCTACAATGAGCAGTTCTTC.

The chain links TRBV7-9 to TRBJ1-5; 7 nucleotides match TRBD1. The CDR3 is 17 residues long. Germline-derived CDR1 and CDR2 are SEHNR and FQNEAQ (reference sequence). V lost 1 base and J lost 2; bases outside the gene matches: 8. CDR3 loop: CASSLGGQVWGNQPQHF. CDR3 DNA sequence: TGTGCCAGCAGCTTAGGCGGACAGGTGTGGGGCAATCAGCCCCAGCATTTT.

The CDR3 DNA reads TGTGCCAGCAGCTCACCTCGGGGAGGGGGGTCTAGTGAGCAGTTCTTC. This gives the protein CASSSPRGGGSSEQFF. This sequence joins TRBV7-2 and TRBJ2-1; tentatively, D is TRBD2 (7 bases). This CDR3 spans 16 amino acids. Germline CDR1 and CDR2: SGHTA and FQGNSA. The ends were cut back, 4 bases at V and 9 bases at J, with 22 bases in the middle.

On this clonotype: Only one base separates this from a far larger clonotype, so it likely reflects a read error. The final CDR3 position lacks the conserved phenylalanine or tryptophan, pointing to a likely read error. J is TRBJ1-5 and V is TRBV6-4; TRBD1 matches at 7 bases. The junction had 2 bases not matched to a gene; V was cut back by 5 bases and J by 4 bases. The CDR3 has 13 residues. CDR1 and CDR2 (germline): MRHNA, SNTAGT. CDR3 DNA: TGTGCCAGCAGTCCAGGGGGGAATCAGCCCCAGCATTCT. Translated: CASSPGGNQPQHS.

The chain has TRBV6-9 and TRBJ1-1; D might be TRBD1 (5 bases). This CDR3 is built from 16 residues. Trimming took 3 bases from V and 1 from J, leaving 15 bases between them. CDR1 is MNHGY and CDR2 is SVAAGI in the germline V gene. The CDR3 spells CASSYKGGGGNTEAFF. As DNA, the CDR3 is TGTGCCAGCAGTTACAAGGGTGGGGGGGGGAACACTGAAGCTTTCTTT.

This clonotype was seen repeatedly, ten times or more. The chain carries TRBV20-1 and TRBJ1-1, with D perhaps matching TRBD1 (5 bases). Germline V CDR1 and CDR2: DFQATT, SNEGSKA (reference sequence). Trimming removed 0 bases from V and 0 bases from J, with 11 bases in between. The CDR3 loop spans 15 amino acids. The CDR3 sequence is CSARDLRGLNTEAFF. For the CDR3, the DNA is TGCAGTGCTAGAGATTTGAGGGGACTGAACACTGAAGCTTTCTTT.

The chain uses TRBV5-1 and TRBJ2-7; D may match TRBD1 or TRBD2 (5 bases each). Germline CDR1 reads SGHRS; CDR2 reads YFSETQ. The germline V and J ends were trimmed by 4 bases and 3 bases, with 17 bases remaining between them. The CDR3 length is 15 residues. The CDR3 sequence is CASSPRMGPVYEQYF. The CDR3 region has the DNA TGCGCCAGCAGCCCCCGTATGGGACCCGTCTACGAGCAGTACTTC.

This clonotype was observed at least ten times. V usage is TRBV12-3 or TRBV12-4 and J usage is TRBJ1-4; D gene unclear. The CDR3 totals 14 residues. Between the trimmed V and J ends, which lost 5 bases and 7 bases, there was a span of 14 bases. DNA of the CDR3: TGTGCCAGCAGTCCCCGTCCCGGCGGTGAAAAACTGTTTTTT. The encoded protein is CASSPRPGGEKLFF.

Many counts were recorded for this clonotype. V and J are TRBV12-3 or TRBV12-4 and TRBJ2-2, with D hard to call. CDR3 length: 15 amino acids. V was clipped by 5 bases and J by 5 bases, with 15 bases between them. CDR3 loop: CASSPPHIETGELFF. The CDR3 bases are TGTGCCAGCAGTCCACCACACATTGAGACCGGGGAGCTGTTTTTT.

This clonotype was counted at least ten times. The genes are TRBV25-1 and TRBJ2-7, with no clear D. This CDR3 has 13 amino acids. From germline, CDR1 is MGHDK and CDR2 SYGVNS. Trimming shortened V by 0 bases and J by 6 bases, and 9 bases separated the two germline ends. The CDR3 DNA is TGTGCCAGCAGTGAATATATCCGGGCCGAGCAGTACTTC. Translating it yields CASSEYIRAEQYF.

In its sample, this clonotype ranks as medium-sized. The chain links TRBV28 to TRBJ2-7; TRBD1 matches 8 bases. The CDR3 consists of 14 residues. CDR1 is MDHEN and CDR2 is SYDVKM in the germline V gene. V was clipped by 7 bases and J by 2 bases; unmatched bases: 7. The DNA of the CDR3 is TGTGCCAGCACCGCTCCGGGACAGGCCTACGAGCAGTACTTC. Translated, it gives CASTAPGQAYEQYF.

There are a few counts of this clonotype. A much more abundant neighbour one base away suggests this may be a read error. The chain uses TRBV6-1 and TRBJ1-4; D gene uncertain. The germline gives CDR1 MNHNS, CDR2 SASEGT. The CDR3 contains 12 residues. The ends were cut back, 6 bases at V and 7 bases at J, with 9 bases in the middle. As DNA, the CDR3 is TGTGCCAGCAGACTGGGAGGTGAAAAACTGTTTTTT. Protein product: CASRLGGEKLFF.

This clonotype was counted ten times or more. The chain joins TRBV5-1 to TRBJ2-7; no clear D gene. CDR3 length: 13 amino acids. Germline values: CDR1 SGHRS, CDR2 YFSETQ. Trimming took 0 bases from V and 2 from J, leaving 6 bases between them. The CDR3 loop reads CASSLDGPYEQYF. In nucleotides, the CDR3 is TGCGCCAGCAGCTTGGACGGACCCTACGAGCAGTACTTC.

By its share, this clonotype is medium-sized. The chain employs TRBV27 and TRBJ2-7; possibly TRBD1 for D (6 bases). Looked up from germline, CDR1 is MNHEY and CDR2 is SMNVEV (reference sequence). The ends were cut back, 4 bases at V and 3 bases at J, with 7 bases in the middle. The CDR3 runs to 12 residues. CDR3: CASSSTGYEQYF. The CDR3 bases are TGTGCCAGCAGTTCGACAGGCTACGAGCAGTACTTC.

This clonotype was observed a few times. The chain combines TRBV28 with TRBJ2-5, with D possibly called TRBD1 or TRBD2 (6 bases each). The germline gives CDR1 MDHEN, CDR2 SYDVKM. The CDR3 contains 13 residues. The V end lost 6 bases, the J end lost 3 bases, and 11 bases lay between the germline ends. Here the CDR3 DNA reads TGTGCCAGCAGGGCCGGGGGCGAAGAGACCCAGTACTTC. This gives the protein CASRAGGEETQYF.

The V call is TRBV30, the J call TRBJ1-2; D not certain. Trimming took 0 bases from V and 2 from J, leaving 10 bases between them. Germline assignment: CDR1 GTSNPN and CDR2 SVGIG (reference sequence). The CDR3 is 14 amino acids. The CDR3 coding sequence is TGTGCCTGGAGTGTACGGGGTGCCAACTATGGCTACACCTTC. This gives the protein CAWSVRGANYGYTF.

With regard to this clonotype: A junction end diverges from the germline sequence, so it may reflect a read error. Written as DNA, the CDR3 is TGTGCCAGTAGTTATGAGGTGGGTGGCGCGGGCAATCAGCCCCAGTATTTT. Its protein is CASSYEVGGAGNQPQYF. The J gene is TRBJ1-5, the V gene TRBV12-3 or TRBV12-4; maybe TRBD2 (5 bases). Judging by the DNA end, TRBJ2-3 fits better; the J call may be wrong. CDR3 length equals 17 residues.

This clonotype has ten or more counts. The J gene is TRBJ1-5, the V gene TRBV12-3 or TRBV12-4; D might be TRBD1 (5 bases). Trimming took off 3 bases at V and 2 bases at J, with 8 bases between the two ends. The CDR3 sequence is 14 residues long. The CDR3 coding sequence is TGTGCCAGCAGTTTGCAGGGCGGCAATCAGCCCCAGCATTTT. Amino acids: CASSLQGGNQPQHF.

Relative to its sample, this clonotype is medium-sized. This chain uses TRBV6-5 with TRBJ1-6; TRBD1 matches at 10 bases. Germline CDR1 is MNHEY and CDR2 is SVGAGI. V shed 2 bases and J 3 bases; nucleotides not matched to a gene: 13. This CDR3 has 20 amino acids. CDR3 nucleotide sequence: TGTGCCAGCAGTTACCACGGGGATTTAGGGACAGGGGTCTATAATTCACCCCTCCACTTT. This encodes CASSYHGDLGTGVYNSPLHF.

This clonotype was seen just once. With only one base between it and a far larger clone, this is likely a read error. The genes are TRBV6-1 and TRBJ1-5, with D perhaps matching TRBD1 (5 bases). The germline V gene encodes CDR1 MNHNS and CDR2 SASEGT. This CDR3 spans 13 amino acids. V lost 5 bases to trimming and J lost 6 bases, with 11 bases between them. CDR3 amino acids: CASSRQLCQPQHF. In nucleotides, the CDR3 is TGTGCCAGCAGTCGACAGCTGTGTCAGCCCCAGCATTTT.

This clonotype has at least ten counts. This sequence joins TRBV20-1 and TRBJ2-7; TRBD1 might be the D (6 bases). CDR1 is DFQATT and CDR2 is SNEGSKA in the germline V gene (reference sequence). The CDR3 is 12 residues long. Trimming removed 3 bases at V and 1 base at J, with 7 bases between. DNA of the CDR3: TGCAGTGCTAGGGGGGCTTCCTACGAGCAGTACTTC. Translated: CSARGASYEQYF.